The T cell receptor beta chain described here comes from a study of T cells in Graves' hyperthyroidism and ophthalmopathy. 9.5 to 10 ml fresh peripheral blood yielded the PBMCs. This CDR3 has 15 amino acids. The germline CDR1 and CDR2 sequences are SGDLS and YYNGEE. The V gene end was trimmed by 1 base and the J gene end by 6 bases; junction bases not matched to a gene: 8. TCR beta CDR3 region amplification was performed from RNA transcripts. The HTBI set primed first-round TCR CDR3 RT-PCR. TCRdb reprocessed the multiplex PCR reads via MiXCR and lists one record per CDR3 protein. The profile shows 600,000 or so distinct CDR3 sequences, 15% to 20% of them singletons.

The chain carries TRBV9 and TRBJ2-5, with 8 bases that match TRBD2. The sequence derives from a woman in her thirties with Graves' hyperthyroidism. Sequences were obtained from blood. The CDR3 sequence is CASSVQSGSLQTQYF. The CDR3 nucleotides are TGTGCCAGCAGCGTACAGAGCGGGAGTTTGCAGACCCAGTACTTC.